The rows below give T cell receptor beta chains drawn from one sample of a study of T-cell reconstitution after alpha-beta-depleted transplantation in children. TCRdb reprocessed the PCR reads via MiXCR and lists one record per CDR3 protein. Among some 840,000 distinct CDR3 sequences listed, roughly 15% were seen once. Sequences were derived from PBMCs, mostly from graft donor cells, sampled 360 days after TCRalphabeta/CD19-depleted stem cell transplant. The receptors here all came from a male patient aged 10-17 years who had a stem cell transplant for acute lymphoblastic leukemia, so the T cells may come from the graft donor. Each CDR3 is given with its conserved first and last residue. The D gene is left open where the match is weak. The listing skips clone size in some rows; elsewhere it reads once, few, many or a size class.

v_gene	d_gene	abundance	j_gene	CDR3aa	CDR3nt
TRBV28	.	few	TRBJ2-5	CASRQQETQYF	TGTGCCAGCAGGCAGCAAGAGACCCAGTACTTC
TRBV9	TRBD2	.	TRBJ2-2	CASSENSGIVGDTGELFF	TGTGCCAGCAGCGAGAATAGCGGGATCGTCGGGGACACCGGGGAGCTGTTTTTT
TRBV7-9	TRBD1	.	TRBJ2-7	CASSLGDRAEQYF	TGTGCCAGCAGCTTAGGCGACAGGGCCGAGCAGTACTTC
TRBV12-3/TRBV12-4	TRBD2	.	TRBJ2-2	CASSPLIGAGGTGELFF	TGTGCCAGCAGTCCCCTAATAGGGGCGGGAGGCACCGGGGAGCTGTTTTTT
TRBV27	.	many	TRBJ2-7	CASSPQGAIPYEQYF	TGTGCCAGCAGTCCCCAGGGTGCAATTCCCTACGAGCAGTACTTC
TRBV4-1	TRBD1	few	TRBJ2-2	CASSPTFGQGALTGELFF	TGCGCCAGCAGCCCGACCTTTGGACAGGGGGCGCTGACCGGGGAGCTGTTTTTT
TRBV6-5	.	many	TRBJ1-1	CASSYLTDNTEAFF	TGTGCCAGCAGTTATCTGACAGACAACACTGAAGCTTTCTTT
TRBV5-1	.	many	TRBJ2-3	CASSVPGLTDTQYF	TGCGCCAGCAGCGTCCCGGGGCTCACAGATACGCAGTATTTT
TRBV5-4	.	few	TRBJ1-1	CASSLESRATEAFF	TGTGCCAGCAGCCTCGAGAGCAGGGCCACTGAAGCTTTCTTT
TRBV12-3/TRBV12-4	.	few	TRBJ1-6	CASSFDLRSPLHF	TGTGCCAGCAGTTTCGACCTGAGGTCACCCCTCCACTTT
TRBV5-1	TRBD1	few	TRBJ1-4	CASSPYLGQGATNEKLFF	TGCGCCAGCAGCCCCTACCTCGGACAGGGAGCAACTAATGAAAAACTGTTTTTT
TRBV7-6	TRBD2	.	TRBJ2-3	CASSFYGAGGADTQYF	TGTGCCAGCAGCTTTTATGGAGCGGGAGGGGCAGATACGCAGTATTTT
TRBV5-1	.	.	TRBJ1-1	CASTHGHNLNTEAFF	TGCGCCAGCACCCATGGACACAATTTGAACACTGAAGCTTTCTTT
TRBV7-9	.	.	TRBJ2-1	CASHSTGQGREQFF	TGTGCCAGCCACTCAACTGGGCAGGGGCGTGAGCAGTTCTTC
TRBV11-2	.	.	TRBJ1-4	CASSLLTLTGKLFF	TGTGCCAGCAGCTTACTAACACTGACAGGAAAACTGTTTTTT
TRBV3-1	TRBD2	few	TRBJ2-1	CASSPPGLAGGPEQFF	TGTGCCAGCAGCCCCCCCGGTCTAGCGGGAGGGCCTGAGCAGTTCTTC
TRBV7-9	.	few	TRBJ2-7	CASVPRAGRLGEQYF	TGTGCCAGCGTTCCCCGCGCGGGGCGGCTTGGCGAGCAGTACTTC
TRBV5-1	TRBD1	many	TRBJ2-4	CASSLPGTGAKNIQYF	TGCGCCAGCAGCTTGCCCGGGACAGGAGCCAAAAACATTCAGTACTTC
TRBV7-2	TRBD1	few	TRBJ1-2	CASSYSNRGGYGYTF	TGTGCCAGCAGCTATTCGAACAGGGGAGGCTATGGCTACACCTTC
TRBV6-1	TRBD2	few	TRBJ2-2	CASSRLAGPGELFF	TGTGCCAGCAGTAGACTAGCGGGACCCGGGGAGCTGTTTTTT
TRBV5-5	.	.	TRBJ2-4	CASSFWGSLLAKNIQYF	TGTGCCAGCAGCTTTTGGGGATCCCTTCTAGCCAAAAACATTCAGTACTTC
TRBV12-3/TRBV12-4	TRBD1	.	TRBJ2-1	CASSPGDRGIYNEQFF	TGTGCCAGCAGTCCCGGGGACAGGGGGATTTACAATGAGCAGTTCTTC
TRBV4-1	.	many	TRBJ2-1	CASSRSGPGNEQFF	TGCGCCAGCAGCCGGAGCGGACCGGGAAATGAGCAGTTCTTC
TRBV29-1	TRBD1	few	TRBJ1-2	CSVESGQGRRYGYTF	TGCAGCGTTGAATCGGGACAGGGTAGGAGATATGGCTACACCTTC
TRBV4-2	TRBD2	.	TRBJ2-7	CASSHLAGVQFSYEQYF	TGTGCCAGCAGCCATTTAGCGGGAGTGCAATTCTCCTACGAGCAGTACTTC
TRBV20-1	.	few	TRBJ1-1	CSASRDKNTEAFF	TGCAGTGCTAGTCGGGACAAGAACACTGAAGCTTTCTTT
TRBV11-2	.	.	TRBJ1-2	CASSPAVLNPQGSNYGYTF	TGTGCCAGCAGCCCAGCCGTCCTTAACCCCCAGGGCTCTAACTATGGCTACACCTTC
TRBV27	TRBD1	.	TRBJ2-7	CASSPFAGGYEQYF	TGTGCCAGCAGTCCATTTGCAGGGGGCTACGAGCAGTACTTC
TRBV5-1	.	.	TRBJ2-7	CASTKSGPGLYEQYF	TGCGCCAGCACCAAAAGCGGCCCTGGGCTCTACGAGCAGTACTTC
TRBV27	.	many	TRBJ2-1	CASSFLGLNEQFF	TGTGCCAGCAGTTTTTTGGGGTTAAATGAGCAGTTCTTC
TRBV12-3/TRBV12-4	TRBD2	.	TRBJ2-2	CASSFRGGPNTGELFF	TGTGCCAGCAGTTTTCGGGGGGGGCCGAACACCGGGGAGCTGTTTTTT
TRBV20-1	.	.	TRBJ2-1	CSAPLAPSSYNEQFF	TGCAGTGCTCCGTTAGCGCCTAGCTCCTACAATGAGCAGTTCTTC
TRBV7-2	.	.	TRBJ2-3	CASSYAGITDTDTQYF	TGTGCCAGCAGCTATGCGGGTATCACGGACACAGATACGCAGTATTTT
TRBV15	.	many	TRBJ2-2	CATSSRGTGELFF	TGTGCCACCAGCAGCAGGGGCACCGGGGAGCTGTTTTTT
TRBV6-2/TRBV6-3	.	.	TRBJ2-1	CASSPRTHSYNEQFF	TGTGCCAGCAGTCCCCGGACCCACTCCTACAATGAGCAGTTCTTC
TRBV7-2	TRBD2	.	TRBJ2-1	CASSQWGTSGSFTPFF	TGTGCCAGCAGCCAATGGGGGACTAGCGGGAGTTTCACGCCGTTCTTC
TRBV29-1	.	few	TRBJ2-3	CSVVVRSTDTQYF	TGCAGCGTTGTGGTACGGTCCACAGATACGCAGTATTTT
TRBV12-3/TRBV12-4	.	.	TRBJ2-7	CASSLLDYSYEQYF	TGTGCCAGCAGTTTACTGGACTACTCCTACGAGCAGTACTTC
TRBV5-6	TRBD2	few	TRBJ2-5	CASTAGLAGSAGIQYF	TGTGCCAGCACCGCGGGACTAGCGGGATCGGCAGGTATCCAGTACTTC
TRBV15	.	.	TRBJ2-7	CATSRDGTDEQYF	TGTGCCACCAGCAGAGATGGGACCGACGAGCAGTACTTC
TRBV5-5	.	.	TRBJ2-7	CASSPKTGLQRRYEQYF	TGTGCCAGCAGCCCTAAGACAGGTCTCCAGAGACGTTACGAGCAGTACTTC
TRBV30	TRBD2	few	TRBJ2-7	CAWTALAGLSYEQYF	TGTGCCTGGACAGCCCTAGCGGGCCTCTCCTACGAGCAGTACTTC
TRBV9	.	few	TRBJ2-4	CASSPTTGSGNIQYF	TGTGCCAGCAGCCCTACGACTGGGTCGGGGAACATTCAGTACTTC
TRBV6-2/TRBV6-3	.	.	TRBJ2-7	CASSLRLWGPYEQYF	TGTGCCAGCAGTCTACGACTTTGGGGTCCCTACGAGCAGTACTTC
TRBV6-2/TRBV6-3	TRBD2	.	TRBJ2-1	CASSLKQRLAASYNEQFF	TGTGCCAGCAGTCTCAAGCAACGACTAGCGGCCTCCTACAATGAGCAGTTCTTC
TRBV20-1	TRBD2	.	TRBJ2-2	CSARKLAGELTGELFF	TGCAGTGCTAGAAAACTAGCGGGAGAGCTTACCGGGGAGCTGTTTTTT
TRBV29-1	TRBD2	few	TRBJ2-1	CSVAGTRGWDEQFF	TGCAGCGTCGCCGGGACTAGGGGGTGGGATGAGCAGTTCTTC
TRBV7-9	.	.	TRBJ2-3	CASSRERGTDTQYF	TGTGCCAGTTCCCGGGAGAGGGGCACAGATACGCAGTATTTT
TRBV28	.	few	TRBJ2-3	CASNEPGPTDTQYF	TGTGCCAGCAACGAACCAGGCCCCACAGATACGCAGTATTTT
TRBV7-9	.	.	TRBJ2-1	CASSLAGVF	TGTGCCAGCAGCTTAGCAGGAGTCTTC